This is a list of T cell receptor beta chains from one sample in a study of control samples from healthy donors and cancer patients. Measured with immunoSEQ multiplex PCR; TCRdb has only the in-frame clones, and not every one. The data hold roughly 58,000 clones, with around 87% observed a single time. The material sequenced was PBMCs. The receptors stem from an older woman with lung cancer. Both conserved end residues are part of each CDR3. A D gene is named only where the DNA matches it firmly.

length	V	D	CDR3
15	TRBV24-1	TRBD1	CATSDPGQGRETQYF
20	TRBV19	.	CASSPLGGWGQPLPYNEQFF
17	TRBV5-1	.	CASSPTGTRNSYNEQFF
10	TRBV2	.	CASRDNGYTF
17	TRBV28	TRBD2	CASRPPGLAGIQDIQYF
17	TRBV15	.	CATSRDFVSSSLNEQFF
13	TRBV12-3/TRBV12-4	.	CASSYGRTNEQFF
16	TRBV5-6	TRBD2	CASSFLAGGYTDTQYF
14	TRBV20-1	TRBD2	CSASSSGGPDTQYF
15	TRBV15	TRBD2	CATSRGTSGYNEQFF
13	TRBV3-1/TRBV3-2	.	CASSQGSSYEQYF
15	TRBV4-1	.	CASSQTGLIGTEAFF
15	TRBV5-4	.	CASSLEALSTDTQYF
14	TRBV5-1	.	CASSSGGGNTEAFF
14	TRBV25-1	.	CASSEEGPGETQYF
15	TRBV11-2	.	CASSLGAGANEKLFF
14	TRBV27	.	CASSFDQYTGELFF
14	TRBV3-1/TRBV3-2	.	CASSQAQGPETQYF
15	TRBV5-1	.	CASSAQGTSQETQYF
15	TRBV11-2	.	CASSLELRSGNTIYF
11	TRBV2	.	CASSEYNEQFF
13	TRBV28	.	CASSSTAPYEQYF
12	TRBV9	.	CASSVERSTQYF
15	TRBV7-2	TRBD1	CASSLTGVVGQPQHF
15	TRBV5-1	.	CASSLEPTGPRGAFF
12	TRBV7-9	.	CASSSPNQPQHF
13	TRBV11-3	.	CASSGDGNTEAFF
16	TRBV6-4	.	CASSAQGFGKAGELFF
17	TRBV19	TRBD1	CASSTIAGTGKPGELFF
15	TRBV5-4	TRBD2	CASSLGGTRVNEQFF
13	TRBV6-6	.	CASSRTGPQGQYF
13	TRBV5-1	.	CASSFTGITEAFF
14	TRBV5-1	TRBD1	CASSQDREHSPLHF
18	TRBV2	.	CASSLGSLRSSYNSPLHF
14	TRBV9	.	CASSALTHSEKLFF
12	TRBV29-1	.	CSVYSGQETQYF